The next 3 T cell receptor beta chains were all read from a single sample in a study of cytomegalovirus exposure and HLA in healthy donors (dated by TCRdb to about 2017). Libraries were constructed by the immunoSEQ multiplex PCR assay. The multiplex PCR relied on a mix of 60 forward primers for TCR Vbeta segments and 13 reverse primers for TCR Jbeta segments. TCRdb stores this immuneACCESS table with in-frame sequences only. Part of the clones is absent; in the studies checked, under half of the shortfall reflects unresolved V genes, and no reason is known for the rest. In all, the sample holds tens of thousands of clones, and around 80% of those were seen once. The ten largest account for about 5.7% of the sample. Sequences were obtained from PBMCs. These receptors were taken from a man in his forties or fifties in good health and CMV-seronegative.

This chain links TRBV27 with TRBJ2-7; a possible D gene is TRBD2 (6 bases). Per the germline V gene, CDR1 is MNHEY and CDR2 is SMNVEV (reference sequence). V dropped 5 bases and J dropped 3 bases, with 14 bases sitting between them. The CDR3 contains 14 residues. The CDR3 DNA is TGTGCCAGCAGTAAACTAGCTAGTTTCTACGAGCAGTACTTC. Translating gives CASSKLASFYEQYF.

This chain connects TRBV6-5 to TRBJ2-7; no definite D call. Germline CDR1 is MNHEY and CDR2 is SVGAGI. CDR3 length: 11 amino acids. V lost 8 bases to trimming and J lost 3 bases, with 8 bases between them. Written as DNA, the CDR3 is TGTGCCAGCCGCGATCACTACGAGCAGTACTTC. Its protein product is CASRDHYEQYF.

The chain links TRBV28 to TRBJ2-4, with no clear D. CDR3 length equals 19 residues. V shed 2 bases and J shed 0 bases, with 20 bases lying between them. Germline CDR1 and CDR2: MDHEN and SYDVKM. CDR3 amino acids: CASSLPPSSQPLAKNIQYF. The DNA for the CDR3 is TGTGCCAGCAGTTTACCACCCTCTAGTCAGCCTCTAGCCAAAAACATTCAGTACTTC.